The 26 T cell receptor beta chains listed next were all sequenced from one sample in a study of blood T cell repertoires in COVID-19. Repertoires were generated with immunoSEQ multiplex PCR, while TCRdb's copy carries only in-frame clones and drops some. Of about 90,000 clones listed, over 80% are singletons. The sample consisted of peripheral blood. These receptors originate from a woman aged 70 to 79 with active or convalescent COVID-19.

This chain uses TRBV5-4 with TRBJ1-6; 7 bases line up with TRBD1. V dropped 4 bases and J dropped 7; count of bases not matched to a gene: 5. Germline CDR1 is SGHNT and CDR2 is YYREEE (reference sequence). The CDR3 contains 14 residues. The CDR3 loop reads CASSTGTENSPLHF. DNA for the CDR3: TGTGCCAGCAGCACAGGGACAGAGAATTCACCCCTCCACTTT.

The chain joins TRBV6-6 to TRBJ1-2, with 12 bases aligning to TRBD1. CDR1 is MNHNY and CDR2 is SVGAGI in the germline V gene (reference sequence). The CDR3 totals 12 residues. Trimming cost V 11 bases and J 7 bases; bases outside gene matches: 5. The CDR3 is CAGTGGWTGYTF. CDR3 DNA: TGTGCCGGGACAGGGGGCTGGACTGGCTACACCTTC.

The chain has TRBV28 and TRBJ2-7; D is perhaps TRBD1 (6 bases). V was trimmed by 3 bases and J by 0 bases, leaving 15 bases between them. This CDR3 is built from 16 residues. Germline V lookup: CDR1 MDHEN, CDR2 SYDVKM. The CDR3 coding sequence is TGTGCCAGCAGTTTTATCCGGGACACCTACTCCTACGAGCAGTACTTC. Protein: CASSFIRDTYSYEQYF.

The J gene is TRBJ2-1, the V gene TRBV10-1; 13 bases align to TRBD2. This CDR3 contains 16 residues. The germline V gene has CDR1 WNHNN and CDR2 SYGVQD (reference sequence). V gave up 4 bases and J gave up 7 bases; unmatched junction bases: 7. In DNA, the CDR3 is TGCGCCAGCAGTGCCTCGGGACTAGCGGGATCAAATGAGCAGTTCTTC. Its translation is CASSASGLAGSNEQFF.

This sequence joins TRBV5-1 and TRBJ1-2; 12 nucleotides align to TRBD1. The germline V gene encodes CDR1 SGHRS and CDR2 YFSETQ. CDR3 length: 15 amino acids. V gave up 3 bases and J gave up 4 bases; unmatched junction bases: 4. CDR3 sequence: CASSSGTGGIYGYTF. In DNA, the CDR3 is TGCGCCAGCAGCTCCGGGACAGGGGGCATCTATGGCTACACCTTC. Supplemented by reference TRBV5-1 and TRBJ1-2, the full variable domain reads KAGVTQTPRYLIKTRGQQVTLSCSPISGHRSVSWYQQTPGQGLQFLFEYFSETQRNKGNFPGRFSGRQFSNSRSEMNVSTLELGDSALYLCASSSGTGGIYGYTFGSGTRLTVV.

The chain is built from TRBV20-1 and TRBJ1-2; TRBD1 agrees at 7 bases. Unmatched junction bases numbered 3, after V lost 7 bases and J lost 10 bases. Germline CDR1 DFQATT, CDR2 SNEGSKA (reference sequence). The CDR3 has 9 residues. The CDR3 loop reads CSEGTDYTF. Written as DNA, the CDR3 is TGCAGTGAAGGGACAGACTACACCTTC.

The chain has TRBV27 and TRBJ2-3; 9 bases agree with TRBD2. CDR3 size: 16 residues. The junction had 8 bases not matched to a gene; V was cut back by 5 bases and J by 2 bases. Germline assignment: CDR1 MNHEY and CDR2 SMNVEV (reference sequence). The CDR3 nucleotides are TGTGCCAGCAGTCCCCGTAAGCGGGGGGACACAGATACGCAGTATTTT. It encodes CASSPRKRGDTDTQYF.

The CDR3 nucleotides are TGTGCCAGCAGCAGGACAGGCGGAAGCTCTGGGGCCAACGTCCTGACTTTC. Protein sequence: CASSRTGGSSGANVLTF. The chain joins TRBV7-2 to TRBJ2-6, with TRBD1 matching over 7 bases. Trimming at V came to 5 bases and at J to 0 bases, leaving 7 bases not matched to a gene. CDR1 is SGHTA and CDR2 is FQGNSA in the germline V gene. The CDR3 runs 17 residues.

V usage is TRBV29-1 and J usage is TRBJ2-1; TRBD2 agrees at 13 bases. The CDR3 extends over 18 amino acids. The germline V gene has CDR1 SQVTM and CDR2 ANQGSEA. V lost 7 bases and J lost 7; bases outside the gene matches: 19. The CDR3, as DNA: TGCAGCGCCACGCCCTCGATTACTAGCGGGGGGGAATTGAATGAGCAGTTCTTC. Residues: CSATPSITSGGELNEQFF.

The chain uses TRBV27 and TRBJ1-5, with 7 bases lining up with TRBD1. The CDR3 runs 17 residues. CDR1 and CDR2 (germline): MNHEY, SMNVEV (reference sequence). V was clipped by 4 bases and J by 3 bases; unmatched bases: 12. The CDR3: CASSSSGQTIYNQPQHF. CDR3 DNA: TGTGCCAGCAGTTCCTCGGGACAGACGATTTACAATCAGCCCCAGCATTTT.

The chain carries TRBV6-5 and TRBJ1-2; a weak D match, TRBD1 (6 bases). The germline gives CDR1 MNHEY, CDR2 SVGAGI. The CDR3 sequence is 11 residues long. Trimming stripped 8 bases from V and 7 bases from J, with 11 bases between. The CDR3 DNA is TGTGCCAGCCGGGGGGGGCCTGGCTACACCTTC. Translating gives CASRGGPGYTF.

The chain joins TRBV5-1 to TRBJ2-3, with 12 bases that match TRBD2. This CDR3 is built from 19 residues. Looked up from germline, CDR1 is SGHRS and CDR2 is YFSETQ. The junction had 15 bases not matched to a gene; V was cut back by 6 bases and J by 1 base. The CDR3 nucleotides are TGCGCCAGCAATCCTCGTATCACTAGCGGGGGGAACCGCACAGATACGCAGTATTTT. As protein: CASNPRITSGGNRTDTQYF. Full variable domain (outside the CDR3, taken from reference TRBV5-1 and TRBJ2-3): KAGVTQTPRYLIKTRGQQVTLSCSPISGHRSVSWYQQTPGQGLQFLFEYFSETQRNKGNFPGRFSGRQFSNSRSEMNVSTLELGDSALYLCASNPRITSGGNRTDTQYFGPGTRLTVL.

The CDR3 coding sequence is TGCAGCGTTAAACAGGGGGGATCCTACAATGAGCAGTTCTTC. Its translation is CSVKQGGSYNEQFF. The gene calls are TRBV29-1 and TRBJ2-1, with 8 bases identical to TRBD1. This CDR3 has 14 residues. The J segment lost 1 base and the V segment lost 5 bases, leaving 4 bases of the junction unmatched. Germline CDR1 and CDR2: SQVTM and ANQGSEA.

The CDR3 reads CASSTGTPGANVLTF. The CDR3 coding sequence is TGTGCCAGCAGTACCGGGACACCTGGGGCCAACGTCCTGACTTTC. This chain joins TRBV6-5 and TRBJ2-6; a weak D match, TRBD1 (6 bases). From germline, CDR1 is MNHEY and CDR2 SVGAGI. The CDR3 has 15 amino acids. The V end was cut by 5 bases, the J end by 2 bases, with 10 bases between.

The J gene is TRBJ2-1, the V gene TRBV7-2, with a weak D call TRBD1 (6 bases). From germline, CDR1 is SGHTA and CDR2 FQGNSA. Deletions cut 5 bases from V and 2 bases from J, with 10 bases between. The CDR3 spans 14 residues. The CDR3 loop reads CASSLRTAYNEQFF. In nucleotides, the CDR3 is TGTGCCAGCAGCCTAAGGACAGCCTACAATGAGCAGTTCTTC.

The chain is built from TRBV7-9 and TRBJ2-7; a weak D match, TRBD2 (6 bases). This CDR3 is 14 amino acids long. Germline loops: CDR1 SEHNR, CDR2 FQNEAQ (reference sequence). The germline V and J ends were trimmed by 4 bases and 5 bases, with 15 bases remaining between them. The CDR3 region has the DNA TGTGCCAGCAGCTCCCGGGGCCCGGGGGACGAGCAGTACTTC. Its protein product is CASSSRGPGDEQYF.

The V and J genes are TRBV5-1 and TRBJ2-7; possible D gene TRBD2, 5 bases. The CDR3 runs to 15 residues. Germline V gene lookup returns CDR1 SGHRS and CDR2 YFSETQ. V lost 4 bases and J 3 bases, leaving 17 bases between the germline ends. CDR3 amino acids: CASSTTTTGYYEQYF. CDR3 nucleotides: TGCGCCAGCAGCACCACTACTACGGGGTACTACGAGCAGTACTTC.

This chain connects TRBV3-1 (or the pseudogene TRBV3-2) to TRBJ1-2; TRBD1 matches 8 bases. The CDR3 length is 13 residues. Unmatched junction bases numbered 3, after V lost 2 bases and J lost 7 bases. Germline loops: CDR1 LGHDT, CDR2 YNNKEL (reference sequence). The CDR3 sequence: CASSQRQGTGYTF. CDR3 DNA sequence: TGTGCCAGCAGCCAACGACAGGGGACTGGCTACACCTTC.

This clone appeared once. The V call is TRBV5-6, the J call TRBJ2-7; 9 nucleotides line up with TRBD1. After removal of 2 bases from V and 5 bases from J, the junction contained 8 bases not matched to a gene. CDR1 and CDR2 from the germline V gene are SGHDT and YYEEEE. There are 15 residues in the CDR3. The CDR3 reads CASSFYRGLMDEQYF. Here the CDR3 DNA reads TGTGCCAGCAGCTTCTACAGGGGGCTAATGGACGAGCAGTACTTC.

The chain recombines TRBV5-1 with TRBJ2-2, with D perhaps matching TRBD1 (6 bases). The V gene lost 4 bases and the J gene lost 2 bases, with 12 bases spanning the gap. CDR1 SGHRS and CDR2 YFSETQ come from the germline V gene. CDR3 size: 15 residues. The DNA for the CDR3 is TGCGCCAGCAGCATGGGGACAACTAACACCGGGGAGCTGTTTTTT. Translating it yields CASSMGTTNTGELFF. The full variable domain, in which reference TRBV5-1 and TRBJ2-2 provide the parts outside the CDR3, is KAGVTQTPRYLIKTRGQQVTLSCSPISGHRSVSWYQQTPGQGLQFLFEYFSETQRNKGNFPGRFSGRQFSNSRSEMNVSTLELGDSALYLCASSMGTTNTGELFFGEGSRLTVL.

J is TRBJ1-1 and V is TRBV6-5, with D maybe TRBD1 (6 bases). CDR3 size: 15 residues. The V end was cut by 10 bases, the J end by 1 base, with 19 bases between. CDR1 MNHEY and CDR2 SVGAGI come from the germline V gene. CDR3 DNA: TGTGCCACCAGAATTAGTTGGACAGAGAACACTGAAGCTTTCTTT. Encoded protein: CATRISWTENTEAFF.

The CDR3, as DNA: TGCGCCAGCAGCTTGGCCGGACTAGCGCGTATCTCCTACGAGCAGTACTTC. This translates into CASSLAGLARISYEQYF. The chain employs TRBV5-1 and TRBJ2-7, with 9 bases aligning to TRBD2. V was pared by 0 bases and J by 0 bases, with 7 bases of the junction left unmatched. The CDR3 has 17 residues. Germline values: CDR1 SGHRS, CDR2 YFSETQ.

The gene calls are TRBV10-2 and TRBJ2-3; D unclear. CDR1 and CDR2 from the germline V gene are WSHSY and SAAADI. Trimming shortened V by 3 bases and J by 4 bases, and 11 bases separated the two germline ends. The CDR3 covers 14 residues. The DNA for the CDR3 is TGCGCCAGCAGTGAAGCTGCTCGCCCAGATACGCAGTATTTT. This codes for CASSEAARPDTQYF.

About this clone: The sample contains more than one DNA sequence encoding this CDR3. V is TRBV2 and J is TRBJ2-7, with a tentative D call TRBD1 (5 bases). Trimming shortened V by 7 bases and J by 0 bases, and 7 bases separated the two germline ends. The germline gives CDR1 SNHLY, CDR2 FYNNEI. The CDR3 totals 12 residues. CDR3 sequence (DNA): TGTGCCAGCACCAGGGACTCCTACGAGCAGTACTTC. It translates to CASTRDSYEQYF.

The chain links TRBV18 to TRBJ1-4; perhaps TRBD1 as D (6 bases). This CDR3 region has 16 residues. The germline gives CDR1 KGHSH, CDR2 LQKENI. V was cut by 6 bases and J by 5 bases, with 19 bases left in between. In DNA form, the CDR3 reads TGTGCCAGCTCCCCCCGACGCGGACAGTCGAATGAAAAACTGTTTTTT. Residues: CASSPRRGQSNEKLFF. Looking up the rest from reference TRBV18 and TRBJ1-4 gives the full variable domain: NAGVMQNPRHLVRRRGQEARLRCSPMKGHSHVYWYRQLPEEGLKFMVYLQKENIIDESGMPKERFSAEFPKEGPSILRIQQVVRGDSAAYFCASSPRRGQSNEKLFFGSGTQLSVL.

V gene TRBV2 combines with J gene TRBJ2-7; D is undetermined. V dropped 2 bases and J dropped 9 bases, with 20 bases sitting between them. The CDR3 loop spans 15 amino acids. Germline assignment: CDR1 SNHLY and CDR2 FYNNEI. For the CDR3, the DNA is TGTGCCAGCAGTGAAACGTTGGGCAGTAATTCCCCGCAGTACTTC. Residues: CASSETLGSNSPQYF.